This T cell receptor beta chain is drawn from a study of blood T cell repertoires in COVID-19. Using immunoSEQ multiplex PCR, the repertoire was profiled, and TCRdb retains in-frame clones only, with some absent. The sample lists around 130,000 clones, roughly 90% occurring once. Researchers sorted participants into cohorts using their self-reported clinical history. CDR3 size: 14 residues. Germline-derived CDR1 and CDR2 are SNHLY and FYNNEI. Deletions cut 3 bases from V and 5 bases from J, with 13 bases between. The chain joins TRBV2 to TRBJ2-5; tentatively, D is TRBD1 (5 bases). The sequencing sample was made of PBMCs or T cells enriched from blood (not recorded which). The receptor's source is a woman between 45 and 60 years old who had recovered from COVID-19. The CDR3 nucleotides read TGTGCCAGCAGTGATAAAGGGGCCTGGGAGACCCAGTACTTC. Its protein product is CASSDKGAWETQYF. The full variable domain, rest sourced from reference TRBV2 and TRBJ2-5, is EPEVTQTPSHQVTQMGQEVILRCVPISNHLYFYWYRQILGQKVEFLVSFYNNEISEKSEIFDDQFSVERPDGSNFTLKIRSTKLEDSAMYFCASSDKGAWETQYFGPGTRLLVL.